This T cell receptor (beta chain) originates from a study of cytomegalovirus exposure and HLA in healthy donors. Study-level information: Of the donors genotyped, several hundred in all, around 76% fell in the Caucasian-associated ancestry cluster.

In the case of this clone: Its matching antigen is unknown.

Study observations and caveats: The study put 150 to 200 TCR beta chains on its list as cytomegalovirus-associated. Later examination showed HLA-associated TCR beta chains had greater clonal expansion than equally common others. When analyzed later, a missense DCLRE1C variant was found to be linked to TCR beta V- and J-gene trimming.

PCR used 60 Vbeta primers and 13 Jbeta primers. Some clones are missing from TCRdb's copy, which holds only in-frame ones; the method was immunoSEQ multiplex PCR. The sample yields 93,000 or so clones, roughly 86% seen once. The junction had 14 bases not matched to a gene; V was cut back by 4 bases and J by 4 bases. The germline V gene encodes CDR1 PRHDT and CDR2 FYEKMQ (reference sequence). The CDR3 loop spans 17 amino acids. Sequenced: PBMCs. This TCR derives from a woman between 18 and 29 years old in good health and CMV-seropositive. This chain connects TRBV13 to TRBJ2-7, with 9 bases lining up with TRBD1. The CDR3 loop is CASSYQGGTGFKYEQYF. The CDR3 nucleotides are TGTGCCAGCAGCTACCAAGGAGGGACAGGGTTCAAGTACGAGCAGTACTTC. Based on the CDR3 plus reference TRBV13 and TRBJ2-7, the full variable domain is AAGVIQSPRHLIKEKRETATLKCYPIPRHDTVYWYQQGPGQDPQFLISFYEKMQSDKGSIPDRFSAQQFSDYHSELNMSSLELGDSALYFCASSYQGGTGFKYEQYFGPGTRLTVT.